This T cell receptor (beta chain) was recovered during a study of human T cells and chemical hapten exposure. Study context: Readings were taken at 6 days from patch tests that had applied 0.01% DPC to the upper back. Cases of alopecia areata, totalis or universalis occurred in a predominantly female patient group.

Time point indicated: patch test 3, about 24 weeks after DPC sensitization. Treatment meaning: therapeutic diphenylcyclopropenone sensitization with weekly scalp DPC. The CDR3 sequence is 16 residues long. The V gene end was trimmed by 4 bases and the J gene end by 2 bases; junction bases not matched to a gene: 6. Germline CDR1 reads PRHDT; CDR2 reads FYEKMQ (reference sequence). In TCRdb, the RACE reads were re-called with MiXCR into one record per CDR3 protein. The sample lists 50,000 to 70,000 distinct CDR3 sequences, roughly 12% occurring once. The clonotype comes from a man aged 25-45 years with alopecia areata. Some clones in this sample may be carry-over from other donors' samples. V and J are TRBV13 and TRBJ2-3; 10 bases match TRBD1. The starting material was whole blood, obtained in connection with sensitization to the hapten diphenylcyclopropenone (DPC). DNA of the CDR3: TGTGCCAGCAGCTCCCGGACAGGGGGTTACACAGATACGCAGTATTTT. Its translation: CASSSRTGGYTDTQYF.